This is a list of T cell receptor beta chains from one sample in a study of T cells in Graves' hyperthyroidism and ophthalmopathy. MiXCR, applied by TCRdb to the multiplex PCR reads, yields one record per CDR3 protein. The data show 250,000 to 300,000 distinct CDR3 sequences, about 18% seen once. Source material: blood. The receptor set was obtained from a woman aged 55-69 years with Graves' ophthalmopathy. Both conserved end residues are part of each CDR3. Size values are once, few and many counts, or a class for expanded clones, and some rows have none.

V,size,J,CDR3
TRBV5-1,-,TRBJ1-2,CASSSHPDNYGYTF
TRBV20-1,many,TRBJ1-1,CSASRDRNTEAFF
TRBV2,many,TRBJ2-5,CASSGTSGETQYF
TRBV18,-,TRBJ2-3,CASSPGQLADSDTQYF
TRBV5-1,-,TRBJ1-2,CASSLRQGAYGYTF
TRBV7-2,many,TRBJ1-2,CASSLLGHDGYTF
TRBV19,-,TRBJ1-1,CASSIYTEAFF
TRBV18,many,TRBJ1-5,CASSPGTGNQPQHF
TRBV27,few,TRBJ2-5,CASSLSTTGETQYF
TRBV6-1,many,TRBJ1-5,CASSEAGGSKPQHF
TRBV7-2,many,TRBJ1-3,CASSVSYSGNTIYF
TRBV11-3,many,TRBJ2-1,CASSLPRTGGHEQFF
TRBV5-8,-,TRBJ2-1,CASSLQEVSYNEQFF
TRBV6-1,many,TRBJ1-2,CASRISEVTHGYTF
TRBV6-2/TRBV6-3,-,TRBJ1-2,CASSPGGAPRGYTF
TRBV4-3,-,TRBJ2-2,CASSQYNRNTGELFF
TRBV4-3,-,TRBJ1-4,CASSHRTGATNEKLFF
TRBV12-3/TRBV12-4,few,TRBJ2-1,CASSPSRYNEQFF
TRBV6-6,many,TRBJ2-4,CASSYGPENIQYF
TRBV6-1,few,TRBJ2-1,CASSRDFRSYNEQFF
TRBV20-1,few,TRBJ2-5,CSATHRTSGRAWETQYF
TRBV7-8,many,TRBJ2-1,CASSSHPPQREAYNEQFF
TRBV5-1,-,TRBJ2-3,CASYQSWGGAIDTQYF
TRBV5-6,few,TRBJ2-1,CASSLWVAALSNEQFF
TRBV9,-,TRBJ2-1,CASSVTSNSYNEQFF
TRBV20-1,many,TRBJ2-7,CSSPGQGYEQYF
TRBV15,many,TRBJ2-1,CATSRETAGGGNNEQFF
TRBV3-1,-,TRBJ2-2,CASSQLGFTGELFF
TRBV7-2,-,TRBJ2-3,CAEHGLAGVITDTQYF
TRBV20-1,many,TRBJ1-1,CSARTGGTEAFF
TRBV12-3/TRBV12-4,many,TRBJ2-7,CASSSFRRSSYEQYF
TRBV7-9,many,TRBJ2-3,CASSLPGTSADTQYF
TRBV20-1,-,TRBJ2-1,CSAFHHGRAISYNEQFF
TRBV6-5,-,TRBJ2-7,CASSYPGSYEQYF
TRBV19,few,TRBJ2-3,CASSLTGKDTQYF
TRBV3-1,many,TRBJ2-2,CASSTGLATSGELFF
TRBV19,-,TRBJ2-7,CASSVAGGDEQYF
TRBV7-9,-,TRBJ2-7,CASSRLRGATTSAKNYEQYF
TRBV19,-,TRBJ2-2,CASSIISGWGLGELFF
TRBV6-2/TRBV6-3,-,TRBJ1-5,CASSYARVQPQHF
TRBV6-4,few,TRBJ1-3,CASSESWGSSGNTIYF
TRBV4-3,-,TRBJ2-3,CASSQFVGGTDTQYF
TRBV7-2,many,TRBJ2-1,CASSLDLSSYNEQFF
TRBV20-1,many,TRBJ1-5,CSATEGPDQPQHF
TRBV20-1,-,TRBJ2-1,CSGDMGGSYNEQFF
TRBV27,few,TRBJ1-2,CASSYLRGNYGYTF
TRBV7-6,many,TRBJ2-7,CASSSKTGTYEQYF
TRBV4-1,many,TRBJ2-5,CASSQDGGGISETQYF
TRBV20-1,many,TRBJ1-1,CSANPPAGQGWGTEAFF
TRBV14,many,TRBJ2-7,CASSSRDRGLEQYF